The sequence of this T cell receptor beta chain was determined in a study of early stage breast cancer tumors. Each sample had two DNA replicates, roughly 0.5 ug blood or approximately 1.5 ug tissue. TCRdb keeps only in-frame clones here, not all; method: immunoSEQ multiplex PCR. The data hold approximately 3,500 clones, with 65% to 80% observed a single time. Trimming took off 2 bases at V and 0 bases at J, with 12 bases between the two ends. In germline, CDR1 is SGHRS, CDR2 YFSETQ. The CDR3 runs to 15 residues. Turning to this clone: The antigen is unknown.

The study, taken as a whole, reports: Tumors had approximately 2.5-fold higher T cell density than normal breast. Bulk DNA sequencing of unsorted cells missed chain pairing and markers.

The sequenced sample consisted of breast tumor tissue. The rearrangement uses TRBV5-1 and TRBJ2-7, with D tentatively TRBD2 (6 bases). This TCR was recovered from a person in their forties with breast cancer. The CDR3 nucleotides read TGCGCCAGCAGCTTCGGGGCGGGACCCTCCTACGAGCAGTACTTC. It encodes CASSFGAGPSYEQYF. The variable domain in full, with the rest retrieved from reference TRBV5-1 and TRBJ2-7, is KAGVTQTPRYLIKTRGQQVTLSCSPISGHRSVSWYQQTPGQGLQFLFEYFSETQRNKGNFPGRFSGRQFSNSRSEMNVSTLELGDSALYLCASSFGAGPSYEQYFGPGTRLTVT.